The clone carrying this T cell receptor (beta chain) was seen many times. The sample originates from a study of identical twins. In TCRdb, the 5' RACE reads were re-called with MiXCR into one record per CDR3 protein. The data show 650,000 to 800,000 distinct CDR3 sequences, with 8.5% to 9.5% seen just once and around 0.98% held by the top ten. The V and J ends lost 1 base and 10 bases respectively, with 13 bases between them. This CDR3 is 13 amino acids long. Per the germline V gene, CDR1 is SGHTA and CDR2 is FQGNSA. This same sample was also taken into another study, of yellow fever vaccine responses in identical twins.

Material for sequencing was PBMCs. The V and J genes are TRBV7-2 and TRBJ1-1; D not certain. The receptor comes from a woman between 18 and 29 years old in good health. The CDR3 is CASSLVRVGGAFF. The CDR3 DNA reads TGTGCCAGCAGCTTAGTTAGGGTCGGAGGAGCTTTCTTT.